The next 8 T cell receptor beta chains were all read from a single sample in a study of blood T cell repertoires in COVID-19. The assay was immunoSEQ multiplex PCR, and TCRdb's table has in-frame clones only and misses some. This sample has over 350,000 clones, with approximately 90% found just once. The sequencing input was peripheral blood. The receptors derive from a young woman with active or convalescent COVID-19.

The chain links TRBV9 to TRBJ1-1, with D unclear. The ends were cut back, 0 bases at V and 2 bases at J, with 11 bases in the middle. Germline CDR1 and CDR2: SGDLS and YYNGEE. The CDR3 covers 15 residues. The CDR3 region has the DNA TGTGCCAGCAGCGTAGACCGCGGTGGCAACACTGAAGCTTTCTTT. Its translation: CASSVDRGGNTEAFF.

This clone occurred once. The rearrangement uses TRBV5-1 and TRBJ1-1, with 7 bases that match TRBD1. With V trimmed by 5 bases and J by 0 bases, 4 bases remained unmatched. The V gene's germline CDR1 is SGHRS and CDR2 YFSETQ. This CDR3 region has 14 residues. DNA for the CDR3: TGCGCCAGCAGTCAGGGGGGAATGAACACTGAAGCTTTCTTT. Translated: CASSQGGMNTEAFF.

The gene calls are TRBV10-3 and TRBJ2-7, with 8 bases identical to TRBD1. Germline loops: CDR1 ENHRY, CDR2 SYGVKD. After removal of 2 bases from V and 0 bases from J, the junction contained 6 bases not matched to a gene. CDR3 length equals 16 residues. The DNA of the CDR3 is TGTGCCATCAGTGAGGCCGGGACAGGCATCTCCTACGAGCAGTACTTC. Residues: CAISEAGTGISYEQYF.

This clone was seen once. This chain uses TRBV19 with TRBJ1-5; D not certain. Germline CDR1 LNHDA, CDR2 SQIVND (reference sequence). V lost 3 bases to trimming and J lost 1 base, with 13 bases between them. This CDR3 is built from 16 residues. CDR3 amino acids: CASSIGNPLSNQPQHF. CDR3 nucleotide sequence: TGTGCCAGTAGTATCGGGAATCCACTCAGCAATCAGCCCCAGCATTTT.

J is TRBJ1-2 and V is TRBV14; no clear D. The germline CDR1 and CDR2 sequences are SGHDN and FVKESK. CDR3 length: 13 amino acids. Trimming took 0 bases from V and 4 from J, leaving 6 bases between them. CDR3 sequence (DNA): TGTGCCAGCAGCCAAGAGCTAGTCTATGGCTACACCTTC. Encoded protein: CASSQELVYGYTF. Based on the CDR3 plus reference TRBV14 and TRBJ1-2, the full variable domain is EAGVTQFPSHSVIEKGQTVTLRCDPISGHDNLYWYRRVMGKEIKFLLHFVKESKQDESGMPNNRFLAERTGGTYSTLKVQPAELEDSGVYFCASSQELVYGYTFGSGTRLTVV.

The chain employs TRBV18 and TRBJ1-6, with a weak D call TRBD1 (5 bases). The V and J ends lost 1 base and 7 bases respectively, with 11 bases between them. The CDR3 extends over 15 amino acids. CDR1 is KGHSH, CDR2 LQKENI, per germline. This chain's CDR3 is CASSPLGGENSPLHF. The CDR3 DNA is TGTGCCAGCTCACCACTCGGGGGTGAGAATTCACCCCTCCACTTT.

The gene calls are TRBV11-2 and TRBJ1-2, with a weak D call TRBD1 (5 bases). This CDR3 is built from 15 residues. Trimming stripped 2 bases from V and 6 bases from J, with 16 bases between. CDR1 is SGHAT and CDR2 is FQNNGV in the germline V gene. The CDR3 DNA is TGTGCCAGCAGCTTAATAGCAGGGCTGGACGATGGCTACACCTTC. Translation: CASSLIAGLDDGYTF.

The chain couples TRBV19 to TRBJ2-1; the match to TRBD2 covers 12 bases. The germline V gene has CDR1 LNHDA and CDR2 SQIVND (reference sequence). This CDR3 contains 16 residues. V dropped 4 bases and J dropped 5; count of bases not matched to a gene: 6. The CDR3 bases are TGTGCCAGTAGTACCTGGACTAGCGGGACTGACAATGAGCAGTTCTTC. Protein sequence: CASSTWTSGTDNEQFF.